These 5 T cell receptor beta chains came from one sample sequenced in a study of regulatory T cells in long-lasting Graves disease. CDR3-region Arm-PCR and iRepertoire HTBI primers produced the TCR beta libraries. TCRdb re-derived calls from the multiplex PCR reads in MiXCR, one entry per CDR3 protein. There are around 450,000 distinct CDR3 sequences in the sample; 15% occur only once, and over 15% lies in the top ten. The sample's time point: newly diagnosed GD, antithyroid drugs for less than 3 months. Researchers made the TCR library from RNA that was extracted from PBMCs. The same sample was also used in a study of T cells in Graves' hyperthyroidism and ophthalmopathy.

Sample: peripheral blood mononuclear cells (PBMCs), taken at new diagnosis, from a patient treated with antithyroid drugs. Receptors originate from a woman in her twenties or thirties with Graves disease.

This clonotype showed up just once. The rearrangement joins TRBV6-2 or TRBV6-3 to TRBJ2-7; 10 positions match TRBD2. Germline CDR1 MNHEY, CDR2 SVGEGT. This CDR3 has 15 amino acids. The V segment lost 7 bases and the J segment 1 base; nucleotides outside the gene matches: 7. The CDR3 region is CASTPRTSGSYEQYF. The CDR3 nucleotides are TGTGCCAGCACCCCTAGGACTAGCGGATCCTACGAGCAGTACTTC.

This clonotype has ten or more counts. The chain links TRBV28 to TRBJ2-5, with TRBD2 identical over 13 bases. The CDR3 runs 17 residues. The ends lost 3 bases at V and 4 bases at J; junction bases unmatched: 8. Germline CDR1 and CDR2: MDHEN and SYDVKM. For the CDR3, the DNA is TGTGCCAGCAGTTTTTTCGGACTAGCGGGAGTCAGAGAGACCCAGTACTTC. Translation: CASSFFGLAGVRETQYF.

The V gene is TRBV5-1, the J gene TRBJ2-1, with 9 bases aligning to TRBD2. Germline V gene sequence: CDR1 SGHRS, CDR2 YFSETQ. The ends lost 3 bases at V and 1 base at J; junction bases unmatched: 8. The CDR3 contains 17 residues. The CDR3: CASSSIGAGGSYNEQFF. The CDR3 DNA follows: TGCGCCAGCAGCTCTATAGGAGCGGGAGGTTCCTACAATGAGCAGTTCTTC.

This clonotype was detected many times. The chain links TRBV13 to TRBJ2-5; D might be TRBD1 or TRBD2, each matching 5 bases. This CDR3 region has 14 residues. Trimming stripped 6 bases from V and 1 base from J, with 12 bases between. Germline assignment: CDR1 PRHDT and CDR2 FYEKMQ (reference sequence). The CDR3 is CASRGPTSQETQYF. CDR3 coding DNA: TGTGCCAGCAGGGGACCAACTTCCCAAGAGACCCAGTACTTC.

This clonotype was seen repeatedly, ten times or more. V and J are TRBV27 and TRBJ1-1, with TRBD1 as a possible D gene (5 bases). Trimming took off 3 bases at V and 6 bases at J, with 14 bases between the two ends. Germline CDR1 is MNHEY and CDR2 is SMNVEV (reference sequence). This CDR3 region has 14 residues. CDR3 in amino acids: CASSFGRASSEAFF. CDR3 DNA: TGTGCCAGCAGTTTTGGCAGGGCGAGCTCTGAAGCTTTCTTT.